The clone carrying this T cell receptor beta chain has more than one count but fewer than ten. What it binds is not known. This sample stems from a study of CD8+ T cells in alopecia areata. General study results and limits: Tofacitinib significantly reduced both scalp clonality and expanded CD8+ clones among the top 100.

The sequencing template was cDNA reverse transcribed from extracted RNA. The method was immunoSEQ multiplex PCR; TCRdb's version includes in-frame clones alone and lacks a portion of them. The sample shows around 190,000 clones, about three fifths of them seen only once. Regarding treatment: oral pan-JAK inhibitor, 5-10 mg twice daily. Patients with alopecia areata provided lesional scalp punch biopsies as well as peripheral blood. The material sequenced was CD4+ T cells sorted from blood, taken at week 4, from a patient treated with tofacitinib. This TCR was sampled from a human donor with alopecia areata.

CDR3 in amino acids: CASSQDIGGQKQYF. As DNA, the CDR3 is TGCGCCAGCAGCCAAGATATTGGGGGTCAGAAGCAGTACTTC. This chain joins TRBV4-3 and TRBJ2-7; perhaps D is TRBD1 or TRBD2 (5 bases each). Germline CDR1 LGHNA, CDR2 YSLEER. V shed 0 bases and J shed 8 bases, with 14 bases lying between them. This CDR3 has 14 amino acids.